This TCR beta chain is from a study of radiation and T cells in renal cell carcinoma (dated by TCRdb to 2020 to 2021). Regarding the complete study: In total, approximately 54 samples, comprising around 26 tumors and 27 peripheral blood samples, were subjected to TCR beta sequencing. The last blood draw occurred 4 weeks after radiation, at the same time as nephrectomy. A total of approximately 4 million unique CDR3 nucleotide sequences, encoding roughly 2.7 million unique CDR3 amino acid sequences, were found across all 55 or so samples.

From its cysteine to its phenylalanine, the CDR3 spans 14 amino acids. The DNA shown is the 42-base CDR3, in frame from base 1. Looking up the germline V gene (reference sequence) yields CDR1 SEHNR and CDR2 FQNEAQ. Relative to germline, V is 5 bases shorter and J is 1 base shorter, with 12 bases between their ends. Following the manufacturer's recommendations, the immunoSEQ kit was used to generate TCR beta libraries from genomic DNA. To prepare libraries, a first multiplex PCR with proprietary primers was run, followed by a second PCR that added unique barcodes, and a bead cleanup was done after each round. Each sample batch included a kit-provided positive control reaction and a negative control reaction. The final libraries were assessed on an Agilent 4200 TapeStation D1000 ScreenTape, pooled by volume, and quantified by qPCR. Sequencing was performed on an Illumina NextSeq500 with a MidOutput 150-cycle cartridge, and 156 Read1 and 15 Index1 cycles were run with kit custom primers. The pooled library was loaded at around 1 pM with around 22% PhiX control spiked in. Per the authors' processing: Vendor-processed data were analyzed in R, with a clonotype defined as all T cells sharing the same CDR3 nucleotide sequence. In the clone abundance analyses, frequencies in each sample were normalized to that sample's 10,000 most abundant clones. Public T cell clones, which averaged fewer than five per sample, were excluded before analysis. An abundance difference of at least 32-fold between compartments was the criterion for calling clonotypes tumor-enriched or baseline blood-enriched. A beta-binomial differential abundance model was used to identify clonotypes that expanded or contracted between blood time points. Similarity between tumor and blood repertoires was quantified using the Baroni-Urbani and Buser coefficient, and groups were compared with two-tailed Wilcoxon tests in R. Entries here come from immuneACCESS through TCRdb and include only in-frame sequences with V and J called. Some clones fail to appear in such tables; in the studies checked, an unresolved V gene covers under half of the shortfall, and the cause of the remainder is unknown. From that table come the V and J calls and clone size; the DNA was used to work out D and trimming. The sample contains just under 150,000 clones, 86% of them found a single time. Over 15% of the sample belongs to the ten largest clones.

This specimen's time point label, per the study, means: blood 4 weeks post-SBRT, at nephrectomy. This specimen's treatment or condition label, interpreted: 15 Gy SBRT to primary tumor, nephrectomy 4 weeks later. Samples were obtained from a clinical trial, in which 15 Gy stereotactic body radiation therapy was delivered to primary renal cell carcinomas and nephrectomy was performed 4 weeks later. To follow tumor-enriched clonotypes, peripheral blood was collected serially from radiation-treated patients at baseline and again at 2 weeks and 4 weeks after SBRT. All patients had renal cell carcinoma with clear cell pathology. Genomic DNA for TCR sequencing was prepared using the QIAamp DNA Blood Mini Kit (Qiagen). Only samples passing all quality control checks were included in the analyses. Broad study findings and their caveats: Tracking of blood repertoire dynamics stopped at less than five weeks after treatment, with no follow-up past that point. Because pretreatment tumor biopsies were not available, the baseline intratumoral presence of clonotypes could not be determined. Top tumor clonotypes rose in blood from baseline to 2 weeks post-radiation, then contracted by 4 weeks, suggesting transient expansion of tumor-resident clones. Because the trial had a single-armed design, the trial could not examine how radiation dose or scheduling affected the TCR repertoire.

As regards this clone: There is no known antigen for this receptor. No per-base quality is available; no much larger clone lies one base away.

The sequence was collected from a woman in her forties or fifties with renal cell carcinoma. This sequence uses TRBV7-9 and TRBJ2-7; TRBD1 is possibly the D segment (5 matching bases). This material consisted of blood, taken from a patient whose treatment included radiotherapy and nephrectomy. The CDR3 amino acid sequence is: CASSQTAVSYEQYF. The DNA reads TGTGCCAGCAGCCAGACAGCAGTTTCCTACGAGCAGTACTTC.